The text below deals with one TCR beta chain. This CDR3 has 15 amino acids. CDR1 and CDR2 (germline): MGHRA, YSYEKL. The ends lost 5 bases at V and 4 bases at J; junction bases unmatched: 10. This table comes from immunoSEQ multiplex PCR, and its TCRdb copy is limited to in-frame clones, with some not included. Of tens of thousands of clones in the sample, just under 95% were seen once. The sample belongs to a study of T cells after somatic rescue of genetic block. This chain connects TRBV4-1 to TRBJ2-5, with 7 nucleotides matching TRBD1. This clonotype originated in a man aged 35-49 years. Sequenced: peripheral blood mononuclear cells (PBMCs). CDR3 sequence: CASSKQGLQPETQYF. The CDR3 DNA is TGCGCCAGCAGCAAACAGGGGTTGCAACCAGAGACCCAGTACTTC.